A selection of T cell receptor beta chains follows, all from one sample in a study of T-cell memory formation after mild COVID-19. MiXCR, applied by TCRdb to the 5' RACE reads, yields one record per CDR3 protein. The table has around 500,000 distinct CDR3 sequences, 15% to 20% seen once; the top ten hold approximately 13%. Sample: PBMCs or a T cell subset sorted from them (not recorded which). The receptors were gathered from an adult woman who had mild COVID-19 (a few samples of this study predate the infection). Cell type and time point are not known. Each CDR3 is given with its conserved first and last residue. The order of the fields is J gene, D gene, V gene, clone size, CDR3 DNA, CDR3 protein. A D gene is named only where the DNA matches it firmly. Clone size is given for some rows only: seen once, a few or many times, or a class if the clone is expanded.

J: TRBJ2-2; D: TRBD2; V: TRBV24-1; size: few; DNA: TGTGCCACCAGTGATCGGGAGGGTTCTAACACCGGGGAGCTGTTTTTT; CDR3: CATSDREGSNTGELFF
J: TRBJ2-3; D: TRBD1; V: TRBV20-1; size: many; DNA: TGCAGTGCGAGGACAGGCGATACGCAGTATTTT; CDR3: CSARTGDTQYF
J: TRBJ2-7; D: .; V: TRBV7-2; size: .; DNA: TGTGCCAGCAGCTCGGACGGATACAGCTCCTACGAGCAGTACTTC; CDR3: CASSSDGYSSYEQYF
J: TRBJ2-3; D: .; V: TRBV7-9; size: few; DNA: TGTGCCAGCAGCTTAGGGATCACAGATACGCAGTATTTT; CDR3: CASSLGITDTQYF
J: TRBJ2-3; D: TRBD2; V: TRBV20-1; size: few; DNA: TGCAGTGCTAGAGATCTCCGGATAGCGGGAGGTGATACGCAGTATTTT; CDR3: CSARDLRIAGGDTQYF
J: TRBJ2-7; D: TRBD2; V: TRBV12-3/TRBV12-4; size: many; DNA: TGTGCCAGCAGTTCCGGGGGAGGGTTCCACGAGCAGTACTTC; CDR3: CASSSGGGFHEQYF
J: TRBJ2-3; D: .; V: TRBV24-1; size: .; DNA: TGTGCCACCAGTGACTACAAGAATACGCAGTATTTT; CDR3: CATSDYKNTQYF
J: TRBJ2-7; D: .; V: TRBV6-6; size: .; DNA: TGTGCCAGCAGTTACTCAACGGCCGAGCAGTACTTC; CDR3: CASSYSTAEQYF
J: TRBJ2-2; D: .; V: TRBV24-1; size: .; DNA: TGTGCCACCAGTGATCGGGGCTGGCGCACCGGGGAGCTGTTTTTT; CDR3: CATSDRGWRTGELFF
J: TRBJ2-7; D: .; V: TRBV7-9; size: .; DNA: TGTGCCAGCAGCTTAATTGCTCTGGGGAGCTCCTACGAGCAGTACTTC; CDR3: CASSLIALGSSYEQYF